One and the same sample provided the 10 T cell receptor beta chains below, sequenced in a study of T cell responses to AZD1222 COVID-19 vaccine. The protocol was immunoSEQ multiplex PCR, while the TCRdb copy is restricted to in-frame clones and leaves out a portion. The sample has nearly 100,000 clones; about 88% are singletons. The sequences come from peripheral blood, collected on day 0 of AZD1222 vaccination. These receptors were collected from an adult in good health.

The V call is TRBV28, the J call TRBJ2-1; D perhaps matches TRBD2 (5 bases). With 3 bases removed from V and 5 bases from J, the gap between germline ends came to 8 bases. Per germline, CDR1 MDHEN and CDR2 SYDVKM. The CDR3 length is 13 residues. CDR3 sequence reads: CASSFQRHNEQFF. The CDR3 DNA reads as TGTGCCAGCAGTTTCCAGCGGCACAATGAGCAGTTCTTC.

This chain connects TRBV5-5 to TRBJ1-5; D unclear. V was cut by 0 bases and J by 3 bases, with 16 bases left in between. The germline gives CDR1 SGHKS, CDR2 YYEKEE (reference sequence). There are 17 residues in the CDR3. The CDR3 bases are TGTGCCAGCAGCTTGGGGACGGCCGACCTCTTCAATCAGCCCCAGCATTTT. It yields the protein CASSLGTADLFNQPQHF.

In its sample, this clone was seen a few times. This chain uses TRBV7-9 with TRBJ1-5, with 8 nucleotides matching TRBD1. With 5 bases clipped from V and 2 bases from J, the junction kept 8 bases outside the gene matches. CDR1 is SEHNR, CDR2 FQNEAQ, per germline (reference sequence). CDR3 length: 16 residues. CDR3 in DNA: TGTGCCAGCAGCCTCTGGACAGGGTCGGGCAATCAGCCCCAGCATTTT. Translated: CASSLWTGSGNQPQHF.

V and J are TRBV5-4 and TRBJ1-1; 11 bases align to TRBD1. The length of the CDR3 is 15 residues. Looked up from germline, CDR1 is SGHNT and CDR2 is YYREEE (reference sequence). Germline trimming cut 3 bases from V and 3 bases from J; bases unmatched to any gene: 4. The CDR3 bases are TGTGCCAGCAGCTGGGGGGGACAGGGGGACACTGAAGCTTTCTTT. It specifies CASSWGGQGDTEAFF.

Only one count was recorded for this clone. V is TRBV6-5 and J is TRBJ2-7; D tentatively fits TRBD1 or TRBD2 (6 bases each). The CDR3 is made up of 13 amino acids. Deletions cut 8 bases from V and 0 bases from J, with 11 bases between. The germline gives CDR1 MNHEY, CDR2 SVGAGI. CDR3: CASGGTPSYEQYF. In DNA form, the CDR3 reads TGTGCCAGCGGGGGGACACCCTCCTACGAGCAGTACTTC.

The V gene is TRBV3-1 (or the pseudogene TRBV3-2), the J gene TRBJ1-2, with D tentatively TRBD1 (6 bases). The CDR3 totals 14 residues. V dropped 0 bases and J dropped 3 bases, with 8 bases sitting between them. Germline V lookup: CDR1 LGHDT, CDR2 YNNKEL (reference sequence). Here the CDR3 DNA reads TGTGCCAGCAGCCAAGATACAGGGTACTATGGCTACACCTTC. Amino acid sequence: CASSQDTGYYGYTF.

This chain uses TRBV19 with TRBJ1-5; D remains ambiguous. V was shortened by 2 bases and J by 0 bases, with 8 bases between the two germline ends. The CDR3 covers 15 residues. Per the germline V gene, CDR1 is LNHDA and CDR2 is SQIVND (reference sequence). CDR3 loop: CASSISDYSNQPQHF. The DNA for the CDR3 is TGTGCCAGTAGTATATCAGACTATAGCAATCAGCCCCAGCATTTT.

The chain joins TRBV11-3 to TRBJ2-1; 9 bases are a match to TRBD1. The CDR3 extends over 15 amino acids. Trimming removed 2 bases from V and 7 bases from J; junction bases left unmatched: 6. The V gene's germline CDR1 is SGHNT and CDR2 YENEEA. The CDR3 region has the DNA TGTGCCAGCAGCTTATCGGGACAGGGAGCGAATGAGCAGTTCTTC. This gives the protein CASSLSGQGANEQFF.

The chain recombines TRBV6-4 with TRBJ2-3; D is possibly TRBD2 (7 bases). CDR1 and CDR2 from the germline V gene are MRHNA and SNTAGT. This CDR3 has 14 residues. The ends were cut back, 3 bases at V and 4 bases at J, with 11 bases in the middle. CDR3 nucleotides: TGTGCCAGCAGTGAGGGGGGGGGCTCAGATACGCAGTATTTT. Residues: CASSEGGGSDTQYF.

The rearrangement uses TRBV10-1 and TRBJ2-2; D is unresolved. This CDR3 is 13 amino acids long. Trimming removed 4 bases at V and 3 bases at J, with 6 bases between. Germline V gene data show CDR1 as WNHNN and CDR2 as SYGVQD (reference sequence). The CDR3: CASSGDYTGELFF. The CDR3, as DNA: TGCGCCAGCAGTGGTGATTACACCGGGGAGCTGTTTTTT.